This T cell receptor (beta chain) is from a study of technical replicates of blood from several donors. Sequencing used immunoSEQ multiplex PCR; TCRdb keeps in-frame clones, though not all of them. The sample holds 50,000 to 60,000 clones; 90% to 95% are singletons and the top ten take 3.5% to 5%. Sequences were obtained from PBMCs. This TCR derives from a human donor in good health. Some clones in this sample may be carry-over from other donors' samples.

The CDR3, as DNA: TGTGCCAGCTCCCGAGATACAGGGGTCTGGACAGATACGCAGTATTTT. Its translation is CASSRDTGVWTDTQYF. The rearrangement joins TRBV19 to TRBJ2-3; 7 bases match TRBD1. Trimming removed 9 bases from V and 3 bases from J; junction bases left unmatched: 15. Germline lookup yields CDR1 LNHDA and CDR2 SQIVND (reference sequence). The CDR3 consists of 16 residues.